The T cell receptor (beta chain) under discussion was sequenced for a study of T cell responses to AZD1222 COVID-19 vaccine (dated by TCRdb to the early 2020s). Regarding the complete study: A total of 230 to 250 trial participants underwent TCR sequencing, of whom some 210 received two doses of AZD1222 and about 25 received two doses of the MenACWY control vaccine. Trial participants were enrolled into age subgroups of 18-55, 56-69 and 70-plus years, which contained roughly 150, 30 and 60 TCR-sequenced participants, respectively.

Trimmed from V: 1 base; trimmed from J: 2 bases; junction bases lacking a gene match: 4. From its cysteine to its phenylalanine, the CDR3 spans 15 amino acids. This entry keeps only the CDR3 DNA: 45 bases, framed from base 1. CDR1 is given as SGHAT and CDR2 as FQNNGV, both from the germline V gene. Turning to this clone: Its antigen specificity is not known. No much larger clonotype is one base removed from it; base qualities were not supplied.

The CDR3 regions of human TCRbeta chains were subjected to immunosequencing. The published analysis was carried out like this. TCRs in the repertoires were matched against a reference library of SARS-CoV-2-specific TCRs that had been generated with the MIRA antigen-specificity platform. Breadth was defined as the fraction of unique TCRs that were SARS-CoV-2-associated, and depth was defined as the fraction of total T cells that were SARS-CoV-2-associated. Using the MIRA data, each spike-specific TCR was mapped to the spike region that the TCR reacts to and placed in a CD4 or CD8 class. Log10-transformed breadth and depth values were compared by one-way ANOVA with Sidak's multiple comparisons tests. TCRdb holds this immuneACCESS table with in-frame rearrangements only. Some clones are missing; in checked studies, unresolved V genes explain under half, and the rest has no known cause. That table is the source of V, J and clone size, and D and trimming were worked out from the DNA. This sample is represented by some 90,000 clones; under 95% of them were singletons. The top ten hold less than 5.5% of the sample.

Sample time point, as interpreted from the label and publication: baseline before first vaccination. According to the study, the label for this sample's treatment or condition signals: meningococcal conjugate vaccine given as trial control. Samples from vaccinated people were obtained from the UK trials COV001 and COV002, which included a single-blind randomized controlled phase 2/3 trial of AZD1222 (ChAdOx1 nCoV-19) in healthy adults. Trial participant PBMC samples were collected at day 0 and day 28 after the second dose for TCRbeta chain sequencing. Broad study findings and their caveats: Epitopes outside the regions mutated in the B.1.351 and B.1.1.7 variants were reportedly recognized by nearly half of the unique spike-specific TCRs. A significant rise in spike-specific TCR breadth and depth was observed after two AZD1222 doses relative to day 0 and relative to MenACWY recipients. Conclusions about previously exposed vaccinees are limited because only a handful of AZD1222 recipients were SARS-CoV-2 seropositive at baseline. Participants were mostly white British, with more females than males. The authors suggested clonal diversity may have been underestimated. The 56-69-year group was small, and its depth increase did not reach significance, likely because of low power. The vaccine-associated CD4 TCRs covered the entire spike protein, and the dominant responses fell in regions 160-218 and 743-854. Because no day 14 peak-response samples were available, repertoires were characterized only after the peak T cell response.

The sequence was collected from an adult in good health. Sample: peripheral blood, taken on day 0 of MenACWY control vaccination. The receptor chain draws on TRBV11-2 and TRBJ2-7; the junction holds 8 bases that match TRBD1. The encoded CDR3 is CASSLVVDRAYEQYF. In nucleotides, the sequence is TGTGCCAGCAGCTTAGTGGTGGACAGGGCCTACGAGCAGTACTTC.